These 12 T cell receptor beta chains came from one sample sequenced in a study of blood T cell repertoires in COVID-19 (dated by TCRdb to between 2020 and 2021). The library was prepared using the immunoSEQ multiplex PCR assay. TCRdb carries this immuneACCESS record with in-frame sequences only. Its versions omit some clonotypes, under half of them owing to an unresolved V gene in the studies checked, with the rest unexplained. Within this sample are about 170,000 clones, with approximately 82% of them counted one time only. Of the sample, about 15% is held by the ten largest clones. The material sequenced was PBMCs or T cells enriched from blood (not recorded which). The receptor source for this set is a man in his fifties or sixties who had recovered from COVID-19.

This clone was seen a few times. J is TRBJ1-3 and V is TRBV19; weak D call: TRBD1 (6 bases). Per germline, CDR1 LNHDA and CDR2 SQIVND (reference sequence). The CDR3 loop spans 14 amino acids. The germline V and J ends were trimmed by 5 bases and 0 bases, with 8 bases remaining between them. The CDR3 DNA is TGTGCCAGTAGTCGGACAGCCTCTGGAAACACCATATATTTT. This sequence encodes CASSRTASGNTIYF.

CDR3 residues: CASSRPGNRFTDTQYF. CDR3 coding DNA: TGTGCCAGCAGCCGTCCCGGGAACCGATTCACAGATACGCAGTATTTT. The J gene is TRBJ2-3, the V gene TRBV5-5; TRBD2 might be the D (5 bases). Germline-derived CDR1 and CDR2 are SGHKS and YYEKEE (reference sequence). The CDR3 runs to 16 residues. Trimming cost V 4 bases and J 2 bases, with 17 bases left between them.

The chain is built from TRBV27 and TRBJ1-1; maybe TRBD1 (6 bases). V lost 4 bases, J lost 1 base, and 10 bases lay in between. CDR3 size: 14 residues. The germline CDR1 and CDR2 sequences are MNHEY and SMNVEV (reference sequence). DNA of the CDR3: TGTGCCAGCAGTTCCGCAGGGGCGAACACTGAAGCTTTCTTT. It specifies CASSSAGANTEAFF.

The sample holds one count of this clone. This chain uses TRBV10-3 with TRBJ1-1, with 7 nucleotides matching TRBD1. The V gene end was trimmed by 6 bases and the J gene end by 7 bases; junction bases not matched to a gene: 8. CDR1 is ENHRY and CDR2 is SYGVKD in the germline V gene. This CDR3 spans 13 amino acids. The CDR3 DNA reads TGTGCCATCAGGATCCGGACAGGCCTTGAAGCTTTCTTT. It specifies CAIRIRTGLEAFF.

Here the CDR3 reads CASTRALNTGELFF. CDR3 DNA sequence: TGCGCCAGCACCAGGGCCTTGAACACCGGGGAGCTGTTTTTT. This rearrangement joins TRBV4-1 to TRBJ2-2, with a weak D call TRBD1 (5 bases). This CDR3 comprises 14 residues. With 7 bases removed from V and 1 base from J, the gap between germline ends came to 10 bases. Germline CDR1 MGHRA, CDR2 YSYEKL.

The chain carries TRBV18 and TRBJ2-7; no firm D call. Germline V gene data show CDR1 as KGHSH and CDR2 as LQKENI. The CDR3 has 13 amino acids. The V gene lost 1 base and the J gene lost 3 bases, with 7 bases spanning the gap. CDR3 sequence (DNA): TGTGCCAGCTCACCACTCCCAGTCTACGAGCAGTACTTC. It encodes CASSPLPVYEQYF.

The rearrangement joins TRBV27 to TRBJ2-3; TRBD1 matches at 9 bases. The germline gives CDR1 MNHEY, CDR2 SMNVEV (reference sequence). The CDR3 totals 13 residues. Losses at the gene ends were 9 bases for V and 7 bases for J; bases not matched to a gene: 8. The CDR3 DNA reads as TGTGCCAGTTCCGGACAGGGGTGGAATACGCAGTATTTT. Translating it yields CASSGQGWNTQYF.

This chain links TRBV6-5 with TRBJ1-1, with D unclear. CDR1 is MNHEY and CDR2 is SVGAGI in the germline V gene. The CDR3 runs to 14 residues. V was shortened by 2 bases and J by 2 bases, with 9 bases between the two germline ends. This CDR3 is CASSYGRVNTEAFF. CDR3 nucleotide sequence: TGTGCCAGCAGTTACGGGCGAGTAAACACTGAAGCTTTCTTT.

The chain is built from TRBV6-1 and TRBJ1-5, with D possibly matching TRBD1 (6 bases). The CDR3 has 13 residues. Trimming took off 3 bases at V and 7 bases at J, with 10 bases between the two ends. Germline values: CDR1 MNHNS, CDR2 SASEGT. In nucleotides, the CDR3 is TGTGCCAGCAGTGATCTGGGGGCCCAGCCCCAGCATTTT. This codes for CASSDLGAQPQHF.

This clone has only a few counts. The rearrangement joins TRBV13 to TRBJ2-7, with 11 positions matching TRBD2. Germline-derived CDR1 and CDR2 are PRHDT and FYEKMQ (reference sequence). V was pared by 3 bases and J by 6 bases, with 4 bases of the junction left unmatched. The CDR3 is made up of 14 amino acids. CDR3 protein: CASSFLAGGSEQYF. CDR3 in DNA: TGTGCCAGCAGCTTCTTAGCGGGGGGGAGCGAGCAGTACTTC. The full variable domain, rest sourced from reference TRBV13 and TRBJ2-7, is AAGVIQSPRHLIKEKRETATLKCYPIPRHDTVYWYQQGPGQDPQFLISFYEKMQSDKGSIPDRFSAQQFSDYHSELNMSSLELGDSALYFCASSFLAGGSEQYFGPGTRLTVT.

The V gene is TRBV10-1, the J gene TRBJ2-5; 14 bases line up with TRBD2. CDR3 size: 17 residues. CDR1 WNHNN and CDR2 SYGVQD come from the germline V gene (reference sequence). V shed 9 bases, J shed 5 bases, and the junction held 14 bases outside the gene matches. CDR3 in DNA: TGCGCCAGACCGGGACTAGCGGGGGCCTTCACCCCGGAGACCCAGTACTTC. Translated, it gives CARPGLAGAFTPETQYF.

V and J are TRBV28 and TRBJ1-2; no reliable D call. The V gene's germline CDR1 is MDHEN and CDR2 SYDVKM. The germline V and J ends were trimmed by 7 bases and 2 bases, with 14 bases remaining between them. The CDR3 contains 14 residues. Here the CDR3 DNA reads TGTGCCAGCACTAGTCTAGGCAGAAACTATGGCTACACCTTC. Amino acid sequence: CASTSLGRNYGYTF.